The next 32 T cell receptor beta chains were all read from a single sample in a study of T-cell reconstitution after alpha-beta-depleted transplantation in children. Researchers prepared the TCRbeta library using unique molecular identifiers, the study reports. MiXCR was run by TCRdb on the PCR reads, yielding one entry per CDR3 protein. This sample has about 580,000 distinct CDR3 sequences; more than 20% occur once, and the top ten carry 13% to 15%. Sequencing was performed on PBMCs, mostly from graft donor cells, taken 360 days after TCRalphabeta/CD19-depleted stem cell transplant. Every receptor here comes from a boy less than two years old who had a stem cell transplant for acute myeloid leukemia, so the T cells may come from the graft donor.

This clonotype was seen a few times. V gene TRBV5-5 combines with J gene TRBJ2-1; a possible D gene is TRBD1 (7 bases). Looked up from germline, CDR1 is SGHKS and CDR2 is YYEKEE (reference sequence). The CDR3 loop spans 14 amino acids. V was cut by 4 bases and J by 6 bases, with 14 bases left in between. The CDR3 DNA reads TGTGCCAGCAGCGGGGGGACAGAGTTCAATGAGCAGTTCTTC. Its translation is CASSGGTEFNEQFF.

This chain links TRBV12-3 or TRBV12-4 with TRBJ1-2; the D is unclear. This CDR3 contains 13 residues. Trimming stripped 2 bases from V and 5 bases from J, with 9 bases between. CDR3 nucleotide sequence: TGTGCCAGCAGTTTAACGGGGAGTTATGGCTACACCTTC. Protein sequence: CASSLTGSYGYTF.

V and J are TRBV20-1 and TRBJ1-1; D gene ambiguous. This CDR3 comprises 18 residues. Trimming took off 1 base at V and 11 bases at J, with 32 bases between the two ends. From germline, CDR1 is DFQATT and CDR2 SNEGSKA (reference sequence). Here the CDR3 reads CSARGIIEVEEGDWRAFF. In DNA, the CDR3 is TGCAGTGCTAGAGGGATAATAGAGGTAGAGGAAGGTGACTGGAGGGCTTTCTTT.

The chain employs TRBV7-9 and TRBJ2-3; 8 bases agree with TRBD2. Looked up from germline, CDR1 is SEHNR and CDR2 is FQNEAQ (reference sequence). V lost 5 bases and J lost 3; bases outside the gene matches: 10. The CDR3 runs to 16 residues. Written as DNA, the CDR3 is TGTGCCAGCAGCCGTGGGGTAGCGGGAAGGACAGATACGCAGTATTTT. It codes for CASSRGVAGRTDTQYF.

The chain joins TRBV7-8 to TRBJ1-2, with a weak D call TRBD1 (6 bases). Per germline, CDR1 SGHVS and CDR2 FQNEAQ. There are 15 residues in the CDR3. Trimming shortened V by 5 bases and J by 5 bases, and 18 bases separated the two germline ends. The CDR3 DNA follows: TGTGCCAGCAGCCCCATCGGGGGCGGAGGATATGGCTACACCTTC. Translated: CASSPIGGGGYGYTF.

The table lists this clonotype with a few counts. The DNA of the CDR3 is TGCAGCGTCCCGGGACCCTCGAACACCGGGGAGCTGTTTTTT. Protein product: CSVPGPSNTGELFF. The chain is built from TRBV29-1 and TRBJ2-2; D is possibly TRBD1 or TRBD2 (5 bases each). Trimming pared 6 bases from V and 0 bases from J, leaving 11 bases between. CDR3 size: 14 residues. CDR1 and CDR2 from the germline V gene are SQVTM and ANQGSEA.

This clonotype was seen many times. CDR3 nucleotide sequence: TGTGCCAGCAGTCCCCCTAGCTCCCATGAGCAGTTCTTC. This sequence encodes CASSPPSSHEQFF. The chain carries TRBV12-3 or TRBV12-4 and TRBJ2-1; weak D call: TRBD2 (5 bases). The CDR3 sequence is 13 residues long. V lost 5 bases to trimming and J lost 8 bases, with 13 bases between them.

This clonotype was recorded many times. V and J are TRBV20-1 and TRBJ2-7; D is perhaps TRBD1 or TRBD2 (5 bases each). The germline V gene encodes CDR1 DFQATT and CDR2 SNEGSKA (reference sequence). The CDR3 is made up of 16 amino acids. Deletions cut 0 bases from V and 6 bases from J, with 21 bases between. CDR3 DNA: TGCAGTGCTAGAGATCCTGCCGGGACCTATCCTTCCGAGCAGTACTTC. It encodes CSARDPAGTYPSEQYF.

This clonotype was seen only a few times. The V and J genes are TRBV27 and TRBJ2-1, with TRBD2 as a possible D gene (5 bases). The V end lost 3 bases, the J end lost 11 bases, and 20 bases lay between the germline ends. Germline loops: CDR1 MNHEY, CDR2 SMNVEV (reference sequence). This CDR3 comprises 15 residues. The CDR3 bases are TGTGCCAGCAGTTTTTGGGGAGACCGACCAGATCAGCAGTTCTTC. Encoded protein: CASSFWGDRPDQQFF.

This rearrangement joins TRBV7-9 to TRBJ1-2; D is ambiguous. The V end was cut by 5 bases, the J end by 6 bases, with 10 bases between. The CDR3 is made up of 12 amino acids. Per the germline V gene, CDR1 is SEHNR and CDR2 is FQNEAQ (reference sequence). The DNA of the CDR3 is TGTGCCAGCAGCCACCGGGAGGATGGCTACACCTTC. Amino acid sequence: CASSHREDGYTF.

The CDR3 protein is CASSTGTIYNEQFF. CDR3 in DNA: TGTGCCAGCAGTACCGGGACGATCTACAATGAGCAGTTCTTC. The chain recombines TRBV12-3 or TRBV12-4 with TRBJ2-1; D may correspond to TRBD1 or TRBD2 (5 bases each). This CDR3 is 14 amino acids long. Trimming removed 5 bases at V and 3 bases at J, with 11 bases between.

This clonotype was found many times. V and J are TRBV29-1 and TRBJ2-4; 7 positions match TRBD2. This CDR3 comprises 13 residues. Unmatched junction bases numbered 2, after V lost 4 bases and J lost 2 bases. Germline V lookup: CDR1 SQVTM, CDR2 ANQGSEA. The CDR3 spells CSVAGGPKNIQYF. As DNA, the CDR3 is TGCAGCGTTGCGGGGGGTCCCAAAAACATTCAGTACTTC.

This clonotype has a count of ten or more. In nucleotides, the CDR3 is TGCAGCGTTGGAGAAGGGCGGGAGACCCAGTACTTC. This translates into CSVGEGRETQYF. This sequence joins TRBV29-1 and TRBJ2-5, with unresolved D. This CDR3 has 12 residues. Trimming took off 4 bases at V and 5 bases at J, with 11 bases between the two ends. The germline CDR1 and CDR2 sequences are SQVTM and ANQGSEA.

The rearrangement joins TRBV7-8 to TRBJ2-7, with D perhaps TRBD1 (6 bases). V lost 0 bases and J 3 bases, leaving 12 bases between the germline ends. The CDR3 is 15 residues long. Germline-derived CDR1 and CDR2 are SGHVS and FQNEAQ. The CDR3 is CASSLAQGPYYEQYV. In DNA, the CDR3 is TGTGCCAGCAGCTTAGCGCAGGGGCCATACTACGAGCAGTACGTC.

The chain joins TRBV7-9 to TRBJ2-1; 12 bases line up with TRBD1. The CDR3 has 16 amino acids. The germline V gene encodes CDR1 SEHNR and CDR2 FQNEAQ (reference sequence). Trimming removed 4 bases from V and 7 bases from J; junction bases left unmatched: 8. The DNA of the CDR3 is TGTGCCAGCAGCTCCCTCCCGGGACAGGGGGCGAATGAGCAGTTCTTC. Its protein is CASSSLPGQGANEQFF.

This clonotype was counted ten times or more. The chain has TRBV6-5 and TRBJ1-2, with D maybe TRBD1 (6 bases). CDR3 length: 15 residues. V lost 0 bases and J 4 bases, leaving 12 bases between the germline ends. The germline gives CDR1 MNHEY, CDR2 SVGAGI. CDR3 in amino acids: CASSYSSGGAYGYTF. CDR3 nucleotide sequence: TGTGCCAGCAGTTACTCATCGGGGGGCGCCTATGGCTACACCTTC.

This clonotype was picked up a small number of times. The CDR3 here is CASSYSQGVNSPLHF. In DNA form, the CDR3 reads TGTGCCAGCAGTTACTCGCAGGGGGTAAATTCACCCCTCCACTTT. The rearrangement uses TRBV6-5 and TRBJ1-6; TRBD1 aligns across 7 bases. V was pared by 0 bases and J by 7 bases, with 3 bases of the junction left unmatched. Germline loops: CDR1 MNHEY, CDR2 SVGAGI. The CDR3 extends over 15 amino acids.

In its sample, this clonotype was seen a few times. The rearrangement uses TRBV24-1 and TRBJ2-7; TRBD2 might be the D (6 bases). V lost 1 base, J lost 6 bases, and 9 bases lay in between. Germline CDR1 reads KGHDR; CDR2 reads SFDVKD. The CDR3 runs 13 residues. The CDR3 loop reads CATSDFSGREQYF. Written as DNA, the CDR3 is TGTGCCACCAGTGATTTTAGCGGTCGCGAGCAGTACTTC.

Many counts were recorded for this clonotype. This chain connects TRBV6-5 to TRBJ2-7; possible D gene TRBD1, 6 bases. In germline, CDR1 is MNHEY, CDR2 SVGAGI. CDR3 size: 16 residues. Trimming took off 0 bases at V and 0 bases at J, with 12 bases between the two ends. The CDR3 loop reads CASSYSLSGVSYEQYF. CDR3 in DNA: TGTGCCAGCAGTTACTCTCTTTCAGGGGTCTCCTACGAGCAGTACTTC.

This sequence joins TRBV6-5 and TRBJ2-3; weak D call: TRBD1 (6 bases). Germline assignment: CDR1 MNHEY and CDR2 SVGAGI. The CDR3 totals 16 residues. Trimming stripped 0 bases from V and 5 bases from J, with 15 bases between. In nucleotides, the CDR3 is TGTGCCAGCAGTTACTCTGACAGGTCCGAGGGAGATACGCAGTATTTT. This codes for CASSYSDRSEGDTQYF.

The gene calls are TRBV6-1 and TRBJ2-5, with 12 bases aligning to TRBD2. Germline V gene sequence: CDR1 MNHNS, CDR2 SASEGT. Germline trimming cut 9 bases from V and 4 bases from J; bases unmatched to any gene: 9. The CDR3 sequence is 15 residues long. The CDR3 coding sequence is TGTGCCAGGAGATCGACTAGCGGGGGAGTAGAGACCCAGTACTTC. It codes for CARRSTSGGVETQYF.

There are a few counts of this clonotype. The genes are TRBV20-1 and TRBJ1-6; 7 bases align to TRBD1. Unmatched junction bases numbered 13, after V lost 6 bases and J lost 14 bases. Germline V gene lookup returns CDR1 DFQATT and CDR2 SNEGSKA (reference sequence). The CDR3 has 13 residues. The CDR3 reads CSAFTGARLSLHF. CDR3 bases: TGCAGTGCCTTTACAGGGGCTCGATTGTCCCTCCACTTT.

The J gene is TRBJ2-5, the V gene TRBV7-6; the D gene could be TRBD1 or TRBD2 (5 bases each). CDR1 SGHVS and CDR2 FNYEAQ come from the germline V gene. The CDR3 runs 16 residues. V lost 0 bases and J lost 1, with 12 bases in between. The CDR3 loop reads CASSLAVGTIQETQYF. CDR3 nucleotide sequence: TGTGCCAGCAGCTTAGCGGTAGGGACGATCCAAGAGACCCAGTACTTC.

This clonotype was observed once. The chain has TRBV7-2 and TRBJ1-2; a weak D match, TRBD1 (6 bases). The CDR3 consists of 17 residues. V gave up 2 bases and J gave up 7 bases, with 23 bases separating them. The germline gives CDR1 SGHTA, CDR2 FQGNSA. The CDR3 loop reads CASSLRGGTFLLGGYTF. The CDR3 DNA is TGTGCCAGCAGCTTAAGGGGGGGGACATTCCTATTGGGTGGCTACACCTTC.

The count of this clonotype is one. At one end the junction does not follow the germline gene, possibly because of a read error. The rearrangement uses TRBV6-2 or TRBV6-3 and TRBJ2-3; the D is unclear. Per the germline V gene, CDR1 is MNHEY and CDR2 is SVGEGT. The CDR3 loop spans 15 amino acids. CDR3 amino acids: CTSSVRPAGTDTQYF. In DNA, the CDR3 is TGTACCAGCAGTGTACGACCAGCAGGCACAGATACGCAGTATTTT.

The chain links TRBV5-1 to TRBJ2-7, with TRBD1 matching over 11 bases. V lost 4 bases and J lost 6; bases outside the gene matches: 6. Germline-derived CDR1 and CDR2 are SGHRS and YFSETQ. CDR3 size: 14 residues. The CDR3 nucleotides read TGCGCCAGCAGCAGGACAGGGGGCTCGGTCGAGCAGTACTTC. Translated, it gives CASSRTGGSVEQYF.

The rearrangement joins TRBV4-3 to TRBJ2-7; tentative D call: TRBD1 (5 bases). Germline V gene sequence: CDR1 LGHNA, CDR2 YSLEER. The V end was cut by 0 bases, the J end by 7 bases, with 13 bases between. This CDR3 is built from 14 residues. Here the CDR3 DNA reads TGCGCCAGCAGCCAAGATAGCCCTCCAGGGGAGCAGTACTTC. It yields the protein CASSQDSPPGEQYF.

This clonotype has just a few counts. The V gene is TRBV12-3 or TRBV12-4, the J gene TRBJ2-3, with D uncertain. The V gene lost 7 bases and the J gene lost 2 bases, with 10 bases spanning the gap. The CDR3 has 13 residues. CDR3 residues: CASTPDDTDTQYF. The CDR3 DNA reads as TGTGCCAGCACCCCGGACGACACAGATACGCAGTATTTT.

The V gene is TRBV20-1, the J gene TRBJ1-2, with a tentative D call TRBD1 (6 bases). The length of the CDR3 is 12 residues. V lost 6 bases and J lost 4, with 12 bases in between. Germline lookup yields CDR1 DFQATT and CDR2 SNEGSKA (reference sequence). CDR3 loop: CSAEGDPYGYTF. The CDR3 coding sequence is TGCAGTGCCGAGGGGGACCCCTATGGCTACACCTTC.

This clonotype was seen many times. This rearrangement joins TRBV4-3 to TRBJ2-3; D ambiguous. Germline assignment: CDR1 LGHNA and CDR2 YSLEER. The CDR3 has 15 amino acids. The ends were cut back, 0 bases at V and 2 bases at J, with 9 bases in the middle. The CDR3 protein is CASSQEQQSTDTQYF. CDR3 sequence (DNA): TGCGCCAGCAGCCAAGAACAGCAGTCCACAGATACGCAGTATTTT.

This clonotype has just a few counts. The gene calls are TRBV6-1 and TRBJ2-7; a possible D gene is TRBD1 (5 bases). Germline values: CDR1 MNHNS, CDR2 SASEGT. V lost 7 bases, J lost 11 bases, and 18 bases lay in between. This CDR3 region has 12 residues. The CDR3 spells CASTSTGGIKYF. As DNA, the CDR3 is TGTGCCAGCACATCTACAGGTGGAATAAAGTACTTC.

Many counts were recorded for this clonotype. This chain connects TRBV20-1 to TRBJ2-7, with a weak D call TRBD1 (6 bases). The V gene lost 6 bases and the J gene lost 2 bases, with 14 bases spanning the gap. Germline lookup yields CDR1 DFQATT and CDR2 SNEGSKA (reference sequence). CDR3 length: 13 residues. CDR3 residues: CSAQTGFTYEQYF. DNA for the CDR3: TGCAGTGCCCAGACAGGATTCACCTACGAGCAGTACTTC.